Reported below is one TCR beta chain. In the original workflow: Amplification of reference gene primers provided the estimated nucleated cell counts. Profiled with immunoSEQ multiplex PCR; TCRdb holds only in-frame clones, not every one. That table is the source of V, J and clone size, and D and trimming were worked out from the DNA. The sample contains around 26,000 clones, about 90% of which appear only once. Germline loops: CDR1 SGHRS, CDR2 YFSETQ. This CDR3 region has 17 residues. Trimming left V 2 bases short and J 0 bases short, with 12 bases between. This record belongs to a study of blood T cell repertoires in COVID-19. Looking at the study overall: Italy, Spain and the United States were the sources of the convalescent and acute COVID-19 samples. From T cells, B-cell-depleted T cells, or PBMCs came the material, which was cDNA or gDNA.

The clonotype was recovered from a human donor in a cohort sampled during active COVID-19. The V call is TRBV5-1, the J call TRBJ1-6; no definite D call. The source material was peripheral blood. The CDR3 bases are TGCGCCAGCAGCTTCGGGTCAGCCTACTCCTATAATTCACCCCTCCACTTT. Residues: CASSFGSAYSYNSPLHF.